The rows below give T cell receptor beta chains drawn from one sample of a study of T-cell reconstitution after alpha-beta-depleted transplantation in children. One entry per CDR3 protein, called by TCRdb with MiXCR from the PCR reads. The data contain around 600,000 distinct CDR3 sequences, roughly 17% of them seen just once; the ten biggest clones take up approximately 1%. The input for sequencing was PBMCs from the stem cell graft donor, taken from the stem cell graft. Source of these receptors: a human donor who donated a stem cell graft to a child with acute myeloid leukemia. Both conserved end residues are part of each CDR3. The order of the fields is J gene, V gene, clone size, CDR3 length, D gene, CDR3 DNA, CDR3 protein. The D gene is left open where the match is weak. A row's size may be missing; if present it is once, few, many or a size class.

TRBJ2-7 TRBV10-3 few 13 TRBD2 TGTGCCATCCAGCGGGGGGCCTCCTACGAGCAGTACTTC CAIQRGASYEQYF
TRBJ2-6 TRBV20-1 few 18 TRBD1 TGCAGTGCTAGAGATCCCCGGACAGGGGGCAATGGGGCCAACGTCCTGACTTTC CSARDPRTGGNGANVLTF
TRBJ2-4 TRBV20-1 few 13 TRBD1 TGCAGTGGATTACAGGGGACCAAAAACATTCAGTACTTC CSGLQGTKNIQYF
TRBJ2-5 TRBV27 . 14 TRBD2 TGTGCCAGCAGTTCCAGCGGGGGTTTAGAGACCCAGTACTTC CASSSSGGLETQYF
TRBJ1-1 TRBV20-1 many 13 . TGCAGTGCTAGGGACGACAGTTACACTGAAGCTTTCTTT CSARDDSYTEAFF
TRBJ1-1 TRBV20-1 few 13 . TGCAGTGCTAGCACTCCCGGGGACACTGAAGCTTTCTTT CSASTPGDTEAFF
TRBJ2-1 TRBV20-1 many 14 . TGCAGTGCTATCCCGGGCCGATCCTACAATGAGCAGTTCTTC CSAIPGRSYNEQFF
TRBJ2-7 TRBV6-5 many 11 . TGTGCCAGCAGTACAGGCTACGAGCAGTACTTC CASSTGYEQYF
TRBJ1-5 TRBV30 . 14 . TGTGCCTGGAGTTTTGGTGAGGTAGATCAGCCCCAGCATTTT CAWSFGEVDQPQHF
TRBJ2-3 TRBV7-2 many 15 . TGTGCCAGCAGCCCTAGCTGGACAACAACAGATACGCAGTATTTT CASSPSWTTTDTQYF
TRBJ2-2 TRBV12-3/TRBV12-4 few 18 . TGTGCCAGCAGTCCAAGGCCGGAGGGGATCGGTAACACCGGGGAGCTGTTTTTT CASSPRPEGIGNTGELFF
TRBJ1-5 TRBV20-1 many 16 . TGCAGTGCTAGACCGAAGGACCCCGGTCGCAATCAGCCCCAGCATTTT CSARPKDPGRNQPQHF
TRBJ2-7 TRBV7-3 . 16 . TGTGCCAGCAGCTTTACGCCATTGGGCAGCTCCTACGAGCAGTACTTC CASSFTPLGSSYEQYF
TRBJ1-5 TRBV5-1 . 14 . TGCGCCAGCAACCCACACCCGGGGGGTCAGCCCCAGCATTTT CASNPHPGGQPQHF
TRBJ1-1 TRBV20-1 . 14 . TGCAGTGCTAGACTCCCCCCGACGAACACTGAAGCTTTCTTT CSARLPPTNTEAFF
TRBJ2-5 TRBV7-6 few 14 . TGTGCCAGCAGCTTACATCCATTAGAAGAGACCCAGTACTTC CASSLHPLEETQYF
TRBJ2-1 TRBV27 many 14 TRBD2 TGTGCCAGCAGTGGGGCGGGGGGCCGCAATGAGCAGTTCTTC CASSGAGGRNEQFF
TRBJ1-5 TRBV7-2 once 14 . TGTGCCAGCAGCTTACCCGGGTACCGTTGGCCCCAGCATTTT CASSLPGYRWPQHF
TRBJ2-2 TRBV5-5 . 16 . TGTGCCAGCAGCTTCACCGGGACCGATAACACCGGGGAGCTGTTTTTT CASSFTGTDNTGELFF
TRBJ2-1 TRBV28 . 15 . TGTGCCAGCAGTTACCAGGGGAGCTCCTACAATGAGCAGTTCTTC CASSYQGSSYNEQFF
TRBJ2-7 TRBV30 . 13 . TGTGCCTGGACCGCCGGACAGCACTACGAGCAGTACTTC CAWTAGQHYEQYF
TRBJ1-1 TRBV4-3 many 15 . TGCGCCAGCAGCCAAGAACGGGCACGTAACACTGAAGCTTTCTTT CASSQERARNTEAFF
TRBJ1-4 TRBV7-9 once 15 TRBD1 TGTGCCAGCAGCTCAAAACAGGGGACTAATGAAAAACTGTTTTTT CASSSKQGTNEKLFF
TRBJ1-3 TRBV4-2 . 16 . TGTGCCAGCAGCCATACGGGACAATTGGCTGGAAACACCATATATTTT CASSHTGQLAGNTIYF
TRBJ2-1 TRBV30 . 15 . TGTGCCTGGAGCCGCCCACCCACATCCTACAATGAGCAGTTCTTC CAWSRPPTSYNEQFF
TRBJ2-3 TRBV20-1 many 13 . TGCAGTCCCCCCGGTGCTGGCACAGATACGCAGTATTTT CSPPGAGTDTQYF
TRBJ2-3 TRBV28 . 13 TRBD2 TGTGCCAGCAGCCCCCCCGGGAGGGACTCGCAGTATTTT CASSPPGRDSQYF
TRBJ2-5 TRBV7-2 . 16 TRBD1 TGTGCCAGCAGCTTAGTCGGGGGACAGGCGGTGGAGGCCCAGTACTTC CASSLVGGQAVEAQYF
TRBJ2-5 TRBV6-5 once 15 . TGTGCCAGCAGTTATGGAACAACCCTCGAAGAGACCCAGTACTTC CASSYGTTLEETQYF
TRBJ2-3 TRBV20-1 many 16 TRBD2 TGCAGTGCTGGAGGCGGACTAGCGGGGACCACAGATACGCAGTATTTT CSAGGGLAGTTDTQYF
TRBJ2-1 TRBV4-1 . 15 . TGCGCCAGCAGCCAAGATTCGCTGGAGAAGCATGAGCAGTTCTTC CASSQDSLEKHEQFF
TRBJ2-1 TRBV10-3 many 16 . TGTGCCATCAGTGGAGTGGCGGGACAAGAATACAATGAGCAGTTCTTC CAISGVAGQEYNEQFF
TRBJ2-3 TRBV20-1 many 16 . TGCAGTGCTCACCCTCCTATCAGGCGGGCAGGTCAGACGCAGTATTTT CSAHPPIRRAGQTQYF
TRBJ1-2 TRBV20-1 few 17 TRBD1 TGCAGTGCTAGGGGGACAGCGGCGGGGTGGGTCAACTATGGCTACACCTTC CSARGTAAGWVNYGYTF
TRBJ1-2 TRBV20-1 many 13 TRBD1 TGCAGTGCCCTCGACAGGGGGAACTATGGCTACACCTTC CSALDRGNYGYTF
TRBJ1-1 TRBV10-3 many 16 . TGTGCCATCAGTGAGTCGGAAGGACGGCAGAACACTGAAGCTTTCTTT CAISESEGRQNTEAFF
TRBJ1-2 TRBV20-1 . 13 . TGCAGTGCGCCACAGCAGAGGAACTATGGCTACACCTTC CSAPQQRNYGYTF
TRBJ2-6 TRBV24-1 many 14 . TGTGCCACCAGTGCCGGGTTCGGCGGCAACGTCCTGACTTTC CATSAGFGGNVLTF
TRBJ1-1 TRBV10-3 few 16 TRBD1 TGTGCCATCAGTGGACTTTCGGGACAGAGGAACACTGAAGCTTTCTTT CAISGLSGQRNTEAFF
TRBJ1-1 TRBV10-3 many 17 . TGTGCCATCAGTGAAGGGGGGCAGGGGAGGATGAACACTGAAGCTTTCTTT CAISEGGQGRMNTEAFF
TRBJ1-2 TRBV20-1 many 13 . TGCAGTGCTAGAGATCCAAGCAGCTATGGCTACACCTTC CSARDPSSYGYTF
TRBJ2-1 TRBV11-3 few 14 TRBD2 TGTGCCAGCAGCCCGATGACTAGCGGGGGAGAGCAGTTCTTC CASSPMTSGGEQFF
TRBJ1-2 TRBV20-1 many 13 TRBD1 TGCAGTGTCATAGGGACAGGAGGCTATGGCTACACCTTC CSVIGTGGYGYTF
TRBJ2-7 TRBV7-2 few 16 TRBD1 TGTGCCAGCAGCTTGGGGGGGACAGGGGGAGTCTACGAGCAGTACTTC CASSLGGTGGVYEQYF
TRBJ2-1 TRBV7-8 few 16 TRBD2 TGTGCCAGCAGCTTAGTCACTAGCGGGGGTTACAATGAGCAGTTCTTC CASSLVTSGGYNEQFF
TRBJ2-3 TRBV7-2 many 15 TRBD1 TGTGCCAGCAGCTTTGGACAGGGTGCCGCCGATACGCAGTATTTT CASSFGQGAADTQYF
TRBJ2-5 TRBV6-5 many 15 TRBD1 TGTGCCAGCAGTTTGGACAGGGAAGGGCAAGAGACCCAGTACTTC CASSLDREGQETQYF